Sequencing of this TCR beta chain was carried out in a study of blood T cells in healthy people across ages. Study results and caveats: Diversity of TCR beta correlated strongly with naive T cell percentage. Diversity of TCR beta per million T cells declined in a roughly linear way with age.

They isolated at least 6 million PBMCs from each sample. The CDR3 loop spans 12 amino acids. CDR1 and CDR2 (germline): MGHDK, SYGVNS. After removal of 8 bases from V and 8 bases from J, the junction contained 7 bases not matched to a gene. Then a second PCR, running about 6 to 11 cycles, was carried out with a sample-barcoded 5' primer and a J-beta primer mix. TCRdb analysed the 5' RACE reads with MiXCR anew, one entry per CDR3 protein. The table lists approximately 1,000,000 distinct CDR3 sequences, under 40% of them singletons. Only a few counts were recorded for this clonotype. Antigen specificity is unknown.

The sequence was obtained from a young man in good health. The chain has TRBV25-1 and TRBJ1-2, with 8 bases that match TRBD1. Sequencing input: blood. DNA of the CDR3: TGTGCCAGCCAGACAGGGGCTTACGGCTACACCTTC. This sequence encodes CASQTGAYGYTF.